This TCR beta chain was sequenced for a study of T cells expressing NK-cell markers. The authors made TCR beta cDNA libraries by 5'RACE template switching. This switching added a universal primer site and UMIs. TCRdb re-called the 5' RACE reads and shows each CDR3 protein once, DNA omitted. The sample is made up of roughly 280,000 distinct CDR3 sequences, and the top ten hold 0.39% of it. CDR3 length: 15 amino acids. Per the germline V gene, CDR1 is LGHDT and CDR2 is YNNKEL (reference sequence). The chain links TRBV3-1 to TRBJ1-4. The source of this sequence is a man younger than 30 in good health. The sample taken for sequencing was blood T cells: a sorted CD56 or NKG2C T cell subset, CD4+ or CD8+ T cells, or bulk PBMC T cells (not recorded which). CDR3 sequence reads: CASSQDPAGTEKLFF. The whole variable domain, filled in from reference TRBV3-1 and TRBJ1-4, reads DTAVSQTPKYLVTQMGNDKSIKCEQNLGHDTMYWYKQDSKKFLKIMFSYNNKELIINETVPNRFSPKSPDKAHLNLHINSLELGDSAVYFCASSQDPAGTEKLFFGSGTQLSVL.